The rows below give T cell receptor beta chains drawn from one sample of a study of OX40 agonist ivuxolimab in advanced cancers. Clones were read by immunoSEQ multiplex PCR, and TCRdb kept only the in-frame ones, dropping some. The data hold about 18,000 clones, with around four fifths observed a single time. This specimen was CD4+ or CD8+ T cells sorted from blood, taken in a trial of the OX40 agonist ivuxolimab. The receptors originated from an adult with an advanced solid tumor such as melanoma, head and neck, liver or kidney cancer. CDR3s include the opening cysteine and the closing phenylalanine or tryptophan. The order of the fields is CDR3 DNA, CDR3 protein, J gene, V gene, clone size, D gene. The D gene is left open where the match is weak. Not every row has a clone size; where given, it reads once, few, many or a size class.

cdr3_nt: TGTGCCAGCAGCAACCCAGGGGGCTTATACAATGAGCAGTTCTTC
cdr3_aa: CASSNPGGLYNEQFF
j_call: TRBJ2-1
v_call: TRBV7-9
clone_size: .
d_call: TRBD1

cdr3_nt: TGTGCCAGCATTCCTATACGCGAGCAGTACTTC
cdr3_aa: CASIPIREQYF
j_call: TRBJ2-7
v_call: TRBV2
clone_size: .
d_call: .

cdr3_nt: TGTGCCAGTAACGTACAGGGGGCGTGGACTGAAGCTTTCTTT
cdr3_aa: CASNVQGAWTEAFF
j_call: TRBJ1-1
v_call: TRBV19
clone_size: few
d_call: TRBD1

cdr3_nt: TGTGCCAGCACCCTCGAGGTCTCTGGAAACACCATATATTTT
cdr3_aa: CASTLEVSGNTIYF
j_call: TRBJ1-3
v_call: TRBV7-9
clone_size: .
d_call: .

cdr3_nt: TGTGCCAGCAGCCCGGGGTACGAGCAGTACTTC
cdr3_aa: CASSPGYEQYF
j_call: TRBJ2-7
v_call: TRBV7-6
clone_size: .
d_call: .

cdr3_nt: TGTGCCAGCAGCCAAGAACCAGCGGCCACCAGCACAGATACGCAGTATTTT
cdr3_aa: CASSQEPAATSTDTQYF
j_call: TRBJ2-3
v_call: TRBV4-2
clone_size: .
d_call: .

cdr3_nt: TGCGCCAGCAGCCGCCCTCCTTCGGGGGTAGATGAGCAGTTCTTC
cdr3_aa: CASSRPPSGVDEQFF
j_call: TRBJ2-1
v_call: TRBV4-1
clone_size: .
d_call: .

cdr3_nt: TGTGCCAGCAGCTTAGCGGCTAGCGGGAGCCTCGGGACCGGGGAGCTGTTTTTT
cdr3_aa: CASSLAASGSLGTGELFF
j_call: TRBJ2-2
v_call: TRBV7-6
clone_size: .
d_call: TRBD2

cdr3_nt: TGTGCCAGTAGGGCAGGGGGCACAGATACGCAGTATTTT
cdr3_aa: CASRAGGTDTQYF
j_call: TRBJ2-3
v_call: TRBV19
clone_size: .
d_call: .

cdr3_nt: TGTGCCAGCAGCGTAGCAGGAACGTTGGCGGGACGCTACAATGAGCAGTTCTTC
cdr3_aa: CASSVAGTLAGRYNEQFF
j_call: TRBJ2-1
v_call: TRBV9
clone_size: .
d_call: .

cdr3_nt: TGTGCCAGTAGTTCCCGCGCGGGACAGGGGGCGCGAAGAAGCAATCAGCCCCAGCATTTT
cdr3_aa: CASSSRAGQGARRSNQPQHF
j_call: TRBJ1-5
v_call: TRBV19
clone_size: .
d_call: TRBD1

cdr3_nt: TGTGCCAGCAGTTTAATACATGCGTCTAACTATGGCTACACCTTC
cdr3_aa: CASSLIHASNYGYTF
j_call: TRBJ1-2
v_call: TRBV27
clone_size: .
d_call: .

cdr3_nt: TGTGCCAGCAGTTCCGAGGTGAGGGACACCGGGGAGCTGTTTTTT
cdr3_aa: CASSSEVRDTGELFF
j_call: TRBJ2-2
v_call: TRBV28
clone_size: .
d_call: .

cdr3_nt: TGTGCCAGCTCCCTGGCGATGCCCGGGGAGCTGTTTTTT
cdr3_aa: CASSLAMPGELFF
j_call: TRBJ2-2
v_call: TRBV18
clone_size: .
d_call: .

cdr3_nt: TGTGCCAGCTCACCACGGCAGGAAGGGAACACTGAAGCTTTCTTT
cdr3_aa: CASSPRQEGNTEAFF
j_call: TRBJ1-1
v_call: TRBV18
clone_size: once
d_call: .